This TCR beta chain was found in a study of blood T cell repertoires in COVID-19. Study-wide background: Researchers got acute and convalescent COVID-19 samples from the United States, Italy and Spain.

Profiling relied on immunoSEQ multiplex PCR, and the TCRdb table lists in-frame clones only, not all of them. This sample has approximately 280,000 clones, with around 89% found just once. Per the germline V gene, CDR1 is SGHAT and CDR2 is FQNNGV. This CDR3 contains 16 residues. With V trimmed by 5 bases and J by 2 bases, 8 bases remained unmatched. The sample was PBMCs or T cells enriched from blood (not recorded which). The chain combines TRBV11-2 with TRBJ1-3, with 8 bases that match TRBD1. The clonotype was recovered from a woman in her late teens or twenties with acute COVID-19. The CDR3 spells CASSPAGGSPGNTIYF. The CDR3 DNA follows: TGTGCCAGCAGCCCCGCAGGGGGCTCCCCTGGAAACACCATATATTTT. Together with reference TRBV11-2 and TRBJ1-3, the CDR3 gives the full variable domain: EAGVAQSPRYKIIEKRQSVAFWCNPISGHATLYWYQQILGQGPKLLIQFQNNGVVDDSQLPKDRFSAERLKGVDSTLKIQPAKLEDSAVYLCASSPAGGSPGNTIYFGEGSWLTVV.